The 22 T cell receptor beta chains given below trace back to one sample, sequenced in a study of cytomegalovirus exposure and HLA in healthy donors. Repertoires were generated with immunoSEQ multiplex PCR, while TCRdb's copy carries only in-frame clones and drops some. Among around 100,000 clones listed, 85% were seen once. The sample comprised PBMCs. Receptors originate from a man younger than 35 in good health and CMV-seropositive.

This clone was recorded only once. The J gene is TRBJ2-3, the V gene TRBV19; D ambiguous. The germline gives CDR1 LNHDA, CDR2 SQIVND (reference sequence). Trimming took 7 bases from V and 3 from J, leaving 11 bases between them. The CDR3 spans 13 residues. CDR3 loop: CASMWAETDTQYF. The CDR3 DNA is TGTGCCAGTATGTGGGCCGAAACAGATACGCAGTATTTT.

The genes are TRBV4-1 and TRBJ2-1; 8 bases line up with TRBD1. The CDR3 runs 16 residues. CDR1 and CDR2 (germline): MGHRA, YSYEKL. After removal of 4 bases from V and 0 bases from J, the junction contained 5 bases not matched to a gene. This chain's CDR3 is CASSRRQGPSYNEQFF. CDR3 DNA sequence: TGCGCCAGCAGCCGAAGACAGGGGCCCTCCTACAATGAGCAGTTCTTC.

This clone was counted once. The J gene is TRBJ1-1, the V gene TRBV29-1, with D hard to call. The germline CDR1 and CDR2 sequences are SQVTM and ANQGSEA. This CDR3 comprises 11 residues. Trimming left V 4 bases short and J 1 base short, with 4 bases between. Here the CDR3 DNA reads TGCAGCGTTGGGAGGAACACTGAAGCTTTCTTT. It yields the protein CSVGRNTEAFF.

The rearrangement uses TRBV7-3 and TRBJ2-7, with 7 nucleotides matching TRBD1. The germline gives CDR1 SGHTA, CDR2 FQGTGA. The junction had 14 bases not matched to a gene; V was cut back by 10 bases and J by 5 bases. CDR3 length equals 14 residues. The CDR3 sequence: CATKPETGAHEQYV. CDR3 DNA: TGTGCCACCAAACCTGAAACAGGGGCCCACGAGCAGTACGTC.

This chain connects TRBV29-1 to TRBJ2-3; TRBD2 matches 10 bases. The CDR3 is 18 amino acids. Germline CDR1 is SQVTM and CDR2 is ANQGSEA. The J segment lost 2 bases and the V segment lost 3 bases, leaving 14 bases of the junction unmatched. The CDR3 DNA follows: TGCAGCGTTGATGGTCTAGCGGGAGTTGGGCTTTACACAGATACGCAGTATTTT. Its translation: CSVDGLAGVGLYTDTQYF.

CDR3: CASSYRTGGNEQFF. In DNA, the CDR3 is TGTGCCAGCAGTTACCGGACAGGGGGCAATGAGCAGTTCTTC. The chain employs TRBV6-5 and TRBJ2-1; 10 nucleotides agree with TRBD1. There are 14 residues in the CDR3. Germline V CDR1 and CDR2: MNHEY, SVGAGI. The trim removed 2 bases at V and 6 bases at J, leaving 1 base unmatched.

This sequence joins TRBV7-3 and TRBJ2-1; 10 nucleotides match TRBD2. Germline V gene data show CDR1 as SGHTA and CDR2 as FQGTGA. CDR3 length: 13 residues. V dropped 5 bases and J dropped 6; count of bases not matched to a gene: 1. CDR3 loop: CASSRTSGNEQFF. The CDR3 DNA reads TGTGCCAGCAGCCGGACTAGCGGCAATGAGCAGTTCTTC.

The chain recombines TRBV29-1 with TRBJ2-7; TRBD2 is a possible D gene (5 bases). Trimming left V 4 bases short and J 6 bases short, with 10 bases between. Looked up from germline, CDR1 is SQVTM and CDR2 is ANQGSEA. The CDR3 runs 11 residues. CDR3 protein: CSVAEGGEQYF. The CDR3 DNA follows: TGCAGCGTTGCGGAAGGAGGCGAGCAGTACTTC.

The V call is TRBV5-1, the J call TRBJ2-2; D not certain. CDR1 and CDR2 (germline): SGHRS, YFSETQ. V dropped 3 bases and J dropped 0 bases, with 9 bases sitting between them. The CDR3 is 15 residues long. CDR3 sequence reads: CASSWVGPNTGELFF. The CDR3 bases are TGCGCCAGCAGCTGGGTTGGGCCGAACACCGGGGAGCTGTTTTTT.

The rearrangement uses TRBV28 and TRBJ2-7; no definite D call. The CDR3 covers 13 residues. Germline V gene data show CDR1 as MDHEN and CDR2 as SYDVKM. Trimming removed 10 bases at V and 6 bases at J, with 19 bases between. The CDR3 protein is CATYAEVFGEQYF. DNA of the CDR3: TGTGCCACCTACGCTGAGGTTTTCGGCGAGCAGTACTTC.

This clone was detected only a few times. V and J are TRBV6-1 and TRBJ1-5, with D uncertain. This CDR3 region has 15 residues. Germline CDR1 and CDR2: MNHNS and SASEGT. Deletions cut 4 bases from V and 1 base from J, with 11 bases between. The chain's CDR3 is CASSVEGGSNQPQHF. Written as DNA, the CDR3 is TGTGCCAGCAGTGTAGAGGGCGGGAGCAATCAGCCCCAGCATTTT.

This CDR3 is CAWSTPGQLYTF. The CDR3 nucleotides are TGTGCCTGGAGTACTCCGGGACAGCTCTACACCTTC. The chain joins TRBV30 to TRBJ1-2; TRBD1 agrees at 7 bases. Per germline, CDR1 GTSNPN and CDR2 SVGIG (reference sequence). The CDR3 extends over 12 amino acids. V was clipped by 2 bases and J by 10 bases; unmatched bases: 7.

CDR3: CSAIPSGYTF. DNA of the CDR3: TGCAGTGCTATTCCCAGTGGCTACACCTTC. The chain joins TRBV20-1 to TRBJ1-2; the D is unclear. The germline CDR1 and CDR2 sequences are DFQATT and SNEGSKA (reference sequence). This CDR3 contains 10 residues. V dropped 4 bases and J dropped 7 bases, with 7 bases sitting between them.

This chain links TRBV5-1 with TRBJ2-1; 8 bases agree with TRBD2. The CDR3 totals 16 residues. From germline, CDR1 is SGHRS and CDR2 YFSETQ. V was pared by 0 bases and J by 1 base, with 3 bases of the junction left unmatched. As DNA, the CDR3 is TGCGCCAGCAGCTTGGGTGCGGGAGGTTCCTACAATGAGCAGTTCTTC. Its translation: CASSLGAGGSYNEQFF.

The chain combines TRBV30 with TRBJ1-1; 8 nucleotides match TRBD1. Germline V gene data show CDR1 as GTSNPN and CDR2 as SVGIG (reference sequence). The length of the CDR3 is 14 residues. V lost 2 bases and J lost 1; bases outside the gene matches: 3. Here the CDR3 DNA reads TGTGCCTGGAGTCTACAGGGGGGGAACACTGAAGCTTTCTTT. As protein: CAWSLQGGNTEAFF.

The table lists this clone with a few counts. The chain carries TRBV5-1 and TRBJ2-1; the match to TRBD2 covers 11 bases. The CDR3 totals 15 residues. Germline values: CDR1 SGHRS, CDR2 YFSETQ. With 6 bases clipped from V and 9 bases from J, the junction kept 11 bases outside the gene matches. CDR3 sequence: CASTGLADGGSEQFF. In DNA form, the CDR3 reads TGCGCCAGCACGGGACTAGCGGACGGTGGTAGTGAGCAGTTCTTC.

The chain links TRBV6-6 to TRBJ1-5; D gene ambiguous. The CDR3 spans 16 residues. V dropped 6 bases and J dropped 3 bases, with 18 bases sitting between them. Germline-derived CDR1 and CDR2 are MNHNY and SVGAGI (reference sequence). The CDR3 nucleotides read TGTGCCAGCAGGGATGGGAGTCGGCAACTCAATCAGCCCCAGCATTTT. Amino acid sequence: CASRDGSRQLNQPQHF.

The V call is TRBV18, the J call TRBJ2-4; 10 bases align to TRBD2. The CDR3 has 14 amino acids. J gave up 5 bases and V 3 bases, and 1 base lay outside the gene matches. Per the germline V gene, CDR1 is KGHSH and CDR2 is LQKENI. CDR3 coding DNA: TGTGCCAGCTCACCCGGGACTAGCGAAAACATTCAGTACTTC. Amino acid sequence: CASSPGTSENIQYF.

The rearrangement joins TRBV4-1 to TRBJ1-3; D unresolved. CDR3 size: 15 residues. The V and J ends lost 0 bases and 2 bases respectively, with 8 bases between them. Germline CDR1 MGHRA, CDR2 YSYEKL. CDR3 sequence reads: CASSQDSGTGNTIYF. The CDR3 DNA follows: TGCGCCAGCAGCCAAGACAGCGGGACTGGAAACACCATATATTTT.

V gene TRBV7-9 combines with J gene TRBJ2-3, with D maybe TRBD1 (6 bases). V dropped 2 bases and J dropped 0 bases, with 12 bases sitting between them. CDR3 length equals 16 residues. Germline CDR1 SEHNR, CDR2 FQNEAQ (reference sequence). The CDR3: CASSLSTGPSTDTQYF. DNA for the CDR3: TGTGCCAGCAGCTTATCGACAGGCCCTAGCACAGATACGCAGTATTTT.

This clone appeared once. The chain combines TRBV25-1 with TRBJ2-1, with 9 bases aligning to TRBD2. V lost 1 base, J lost 1 base, and 5 bases stayed unmatched. CDR1 is MGHDK and CDR2 is SYGVNS in the germline V gene. The CDR3 covers 17 residues. The CDR3 DNA reads as TGTGCCAGCAGTGAATTTCGGACTAGCGTTTCCTACAATGAGCAGTTCTTC. Translating gives CASSEFRTSVSYNEQFF.

This chain connects TRBV19 to TRBJ1-1, with 7 bases that match TRBD1. This CDR3 has 17 amino acids. CDR1 is LNHDA and CDR2 is SQIVND in the germline V gene (reference sequence). The V and J ends lost 5 bases and 0 bases, in that order; junction bases with no gene match: 12. The CDR3 DNA sequence: TGTGCCAGTAGTGTCACAGGGGAAGCACCGATGAACACTGAAGCTTTCTTT. This translates into CASSVTGEAPMNTEAFF.